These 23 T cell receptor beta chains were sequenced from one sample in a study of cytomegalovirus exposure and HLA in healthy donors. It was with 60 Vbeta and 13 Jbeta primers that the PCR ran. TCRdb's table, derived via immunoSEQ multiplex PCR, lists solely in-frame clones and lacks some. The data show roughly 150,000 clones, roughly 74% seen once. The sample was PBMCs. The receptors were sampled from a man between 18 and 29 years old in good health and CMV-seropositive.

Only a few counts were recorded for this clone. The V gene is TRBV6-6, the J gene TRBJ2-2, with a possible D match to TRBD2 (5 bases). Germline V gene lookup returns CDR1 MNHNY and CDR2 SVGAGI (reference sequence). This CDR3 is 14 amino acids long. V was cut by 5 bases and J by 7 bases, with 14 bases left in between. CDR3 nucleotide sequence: TGTGCCAGCAGTATGTGGCAGGAGGTCGGGGAGCTGTTTTTT. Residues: CASSMWQEVGELFF.

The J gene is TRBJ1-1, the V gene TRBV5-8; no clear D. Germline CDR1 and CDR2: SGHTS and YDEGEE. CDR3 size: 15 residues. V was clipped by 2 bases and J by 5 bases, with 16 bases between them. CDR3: CASSLRVYRGTEAFF. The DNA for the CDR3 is TGTGCCAGCAGCTTAAGAGTTTACCGGGGAACTGAAGCTTTCTTT.

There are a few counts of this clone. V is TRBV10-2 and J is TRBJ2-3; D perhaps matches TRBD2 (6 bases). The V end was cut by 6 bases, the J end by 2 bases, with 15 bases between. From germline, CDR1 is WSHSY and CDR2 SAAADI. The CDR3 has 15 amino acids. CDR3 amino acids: CASRSEGRVTDTQYF. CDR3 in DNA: TGCGCCAGCAGATCGGAGGGCCGGGTCACAGATACGCAGTATTTT.

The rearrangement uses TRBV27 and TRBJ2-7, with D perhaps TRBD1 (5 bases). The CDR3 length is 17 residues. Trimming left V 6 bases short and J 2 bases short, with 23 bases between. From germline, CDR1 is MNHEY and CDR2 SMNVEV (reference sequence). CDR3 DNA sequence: TGTGCCAGCAGAAATTACGTTTCAGGGCCAGACGCCTACGAGCAGTACTTC. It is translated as CASRNYVSGPDAYEQYF.

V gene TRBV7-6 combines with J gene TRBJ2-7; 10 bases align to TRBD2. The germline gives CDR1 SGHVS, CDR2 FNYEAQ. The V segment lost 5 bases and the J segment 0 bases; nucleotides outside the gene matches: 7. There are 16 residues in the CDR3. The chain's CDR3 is CASSPGLAATSYEQYF. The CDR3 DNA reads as TGTGCCAGCAGCCCCGGACTAGCGGCTACCTCCTACGAGCAGTACTTC.

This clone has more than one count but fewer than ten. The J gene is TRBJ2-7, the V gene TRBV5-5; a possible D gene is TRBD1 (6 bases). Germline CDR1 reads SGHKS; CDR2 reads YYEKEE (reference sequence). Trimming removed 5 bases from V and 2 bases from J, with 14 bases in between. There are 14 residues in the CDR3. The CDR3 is CASRIPGQTYEQYF. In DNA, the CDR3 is TGTGCCAGCAGGATTCCTGGACAGACCTACGAGCAGTACTTC. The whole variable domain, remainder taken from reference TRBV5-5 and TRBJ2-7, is DAGVTQSPTHLIKTRGQQVTLRCSPISGHKSVSWYQQVLGQGPQFIFQYYEKEERGRGNFPDRFSARQFPNYSSELNVNALLLGDSALYLCASRIPGQTYEQYFGPGTRLTVT.

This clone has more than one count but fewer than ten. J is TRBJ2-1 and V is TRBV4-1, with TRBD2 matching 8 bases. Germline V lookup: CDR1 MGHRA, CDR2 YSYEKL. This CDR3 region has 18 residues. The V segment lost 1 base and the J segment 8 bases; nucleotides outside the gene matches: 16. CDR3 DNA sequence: TGCGCCAGCAGCCAAGGGGGTGTTCGCGCGGGAGGTTACGATGAGCAGTTCTTC. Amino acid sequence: CASSQGGVRAGGYDEQFF.

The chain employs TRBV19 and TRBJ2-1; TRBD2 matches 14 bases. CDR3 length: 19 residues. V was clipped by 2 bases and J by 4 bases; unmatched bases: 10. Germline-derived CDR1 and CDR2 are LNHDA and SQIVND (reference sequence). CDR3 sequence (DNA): TGTGCCAGTAGTATAACTCGACTAGCGGGAGGGCCTGGTTACAATGAGCAGTTCTTC. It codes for CASSITRLAGGPGYNEQFF. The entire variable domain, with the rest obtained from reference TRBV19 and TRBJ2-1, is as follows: DGGITQSPKYLFRKEGQNVTLSCEQNLNHDAMYWYRQDPGQGLRLIYYSQIVNDFQKGDIAEGYSVSREKKESFPLTVTSAQKNPTAFYLCASSITRLAGGPGYNEQFFGPGTRLTVL.

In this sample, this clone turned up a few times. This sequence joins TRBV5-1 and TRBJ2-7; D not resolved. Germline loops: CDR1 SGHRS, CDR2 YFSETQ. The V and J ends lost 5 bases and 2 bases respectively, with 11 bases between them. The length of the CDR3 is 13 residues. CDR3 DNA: TGCGCCAGCAGGCCGAGCTCAACCTACGAGCAGTACTTC. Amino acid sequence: CASRPSSTYEQYF.

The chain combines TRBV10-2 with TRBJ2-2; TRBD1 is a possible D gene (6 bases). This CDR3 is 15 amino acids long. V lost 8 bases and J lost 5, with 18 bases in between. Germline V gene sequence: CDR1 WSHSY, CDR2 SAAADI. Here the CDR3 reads CASDSGAPGTGELFF. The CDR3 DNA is TGCGCCAGCGACTCAGGGGCCCCGGGGACCGGGGAGCTGTTTTTT.

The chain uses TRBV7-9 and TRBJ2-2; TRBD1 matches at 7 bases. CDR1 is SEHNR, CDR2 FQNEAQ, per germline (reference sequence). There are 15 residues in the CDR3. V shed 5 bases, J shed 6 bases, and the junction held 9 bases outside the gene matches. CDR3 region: CASSNLQGPAGELFF. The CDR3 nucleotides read TGTGCCAGCAGCAACCTACAGGGGCCCGCCGGGGAGCTGTTTTTT.

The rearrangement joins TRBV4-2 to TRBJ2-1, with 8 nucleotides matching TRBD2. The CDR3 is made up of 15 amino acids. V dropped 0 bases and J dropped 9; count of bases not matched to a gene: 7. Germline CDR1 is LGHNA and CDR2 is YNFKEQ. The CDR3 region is CASSQESGGPPEQFF. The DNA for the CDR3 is TGTGCCAGCAGCCAAGAATCGGGAGGGCCGCCTGAGCAGTTCTTC.

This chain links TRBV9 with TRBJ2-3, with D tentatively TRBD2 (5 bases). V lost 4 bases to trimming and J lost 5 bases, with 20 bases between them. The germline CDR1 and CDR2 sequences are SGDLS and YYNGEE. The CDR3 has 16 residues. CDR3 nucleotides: TGTGCCAGCAGCCCCGGTGGGGAGTCCGGCAGAGATACGCAGTATTTT. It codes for CASSPGGESGRDTQYF.

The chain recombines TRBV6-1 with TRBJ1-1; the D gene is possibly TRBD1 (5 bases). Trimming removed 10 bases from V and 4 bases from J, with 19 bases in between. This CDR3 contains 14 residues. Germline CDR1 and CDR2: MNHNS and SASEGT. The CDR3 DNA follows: TGTGCCATTTCCCGCGGGGGTACTATCACTGAAGCTTTCTTT. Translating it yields CAISRGGTITEAFF.

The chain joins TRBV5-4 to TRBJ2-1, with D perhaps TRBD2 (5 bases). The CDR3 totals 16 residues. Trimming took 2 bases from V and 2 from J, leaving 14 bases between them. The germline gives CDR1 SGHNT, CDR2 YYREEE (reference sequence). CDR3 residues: CASSLSSSVTYNEQFF. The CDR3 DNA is TGTGCCAGCAGCTTATCCAGTAGCGTTACCTACAATGAGCAGTTCTTC. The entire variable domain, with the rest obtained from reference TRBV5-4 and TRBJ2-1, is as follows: ETGVTQSPTHLIKTRGQQVTLRCSSQSGHNTVSWYQQALGQGPQFIFQYYREEENGRGNFPPRFSGLQFPNYSSELNVNALELDDSALYLCASSLSSSVTYNEQFFGPGTRLTVL.

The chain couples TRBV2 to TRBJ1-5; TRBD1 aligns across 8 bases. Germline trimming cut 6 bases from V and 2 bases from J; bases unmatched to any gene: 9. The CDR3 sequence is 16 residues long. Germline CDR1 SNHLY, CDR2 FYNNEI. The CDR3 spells CASRTGGGIGNQPQHF. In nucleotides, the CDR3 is TGTGCCAGCAGAACAGGGGGGGGAATCGGCAATCAGCCCCAGCATTTT.

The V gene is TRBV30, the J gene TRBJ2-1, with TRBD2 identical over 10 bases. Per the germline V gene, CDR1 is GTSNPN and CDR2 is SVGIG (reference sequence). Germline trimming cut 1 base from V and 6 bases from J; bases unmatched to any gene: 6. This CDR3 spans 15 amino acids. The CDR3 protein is CAWSDWGTSANEQFF. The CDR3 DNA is TGTGCCTGGAGTGACTGGGGGACTAGCGCCAATGAGCAGTTCTTC.

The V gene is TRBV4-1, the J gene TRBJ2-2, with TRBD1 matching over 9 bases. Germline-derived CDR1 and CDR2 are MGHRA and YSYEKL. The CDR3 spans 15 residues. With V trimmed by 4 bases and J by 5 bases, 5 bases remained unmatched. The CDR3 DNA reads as TGCGCCAGCAGCCTACGGACAGGGGCAACCGGGGAGCTGTTTTTT. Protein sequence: CASSLRTGATGELFF.

The CDR3 region has the DNA TGTGCCAGCTCGACAGGTGTGAACTATGGCTACACCTTC. Translated, it gives CASSTGVNYGYTF. The chain carries TRBV19 and TRBJ1-2, with D perhaps TRBD1 (6 bases). This CDR3 region has 13 residues. Trimming shortened V by 9 bases and J by 2 bases, and 13 bases separated the two germline ends. CDR1 and CDR2 (germline): LNHDA, SQIVND (reference sequence).

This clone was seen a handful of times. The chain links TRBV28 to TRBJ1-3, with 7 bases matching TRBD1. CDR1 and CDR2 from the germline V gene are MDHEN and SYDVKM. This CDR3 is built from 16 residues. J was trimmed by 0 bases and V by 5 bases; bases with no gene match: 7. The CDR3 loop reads CASSPFTGVSGNTIYF. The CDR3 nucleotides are TGTGCCAGCAGTCCCTTTACAGGGGTCTCTGGAAACACCATATATTTT.

The CDR3 nucleotides read TGTGCCAGCCCCGGGCCTAGCGGGCTTTCCACAGATACGCAGTATTTT. Residues: CASPGPSGLSTDTQYF. The chain carries TRBV5-4 and TRBJ2-3; 8 nucleotides match TRBD2. The J segment lost 2 bases and the V segment lost 7 bases, leaving 12 bases of the junction unmatched. This CDR3 spans 16 amino acids. The V gene's germline CDR1 is SGHNT and CDR2 YYREEE (reference sequence).

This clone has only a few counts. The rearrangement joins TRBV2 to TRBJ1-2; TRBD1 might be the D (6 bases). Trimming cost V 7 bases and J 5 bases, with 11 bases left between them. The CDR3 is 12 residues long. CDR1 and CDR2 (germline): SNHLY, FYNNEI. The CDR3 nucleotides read TGTGCCAGCACCGACAGGTTTTATGGCTACACCTTC. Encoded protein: CASTDRFYGYTF.

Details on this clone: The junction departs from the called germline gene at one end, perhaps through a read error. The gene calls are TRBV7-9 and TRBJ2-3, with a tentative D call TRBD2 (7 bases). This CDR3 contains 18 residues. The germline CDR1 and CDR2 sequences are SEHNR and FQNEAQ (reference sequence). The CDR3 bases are TGTTCCAGCAGCTTACCAACCGGGGGGCGGGAGCCACCCGATACGCAGTATTTT. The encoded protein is CSSSLPTGGREPPDTQYF.